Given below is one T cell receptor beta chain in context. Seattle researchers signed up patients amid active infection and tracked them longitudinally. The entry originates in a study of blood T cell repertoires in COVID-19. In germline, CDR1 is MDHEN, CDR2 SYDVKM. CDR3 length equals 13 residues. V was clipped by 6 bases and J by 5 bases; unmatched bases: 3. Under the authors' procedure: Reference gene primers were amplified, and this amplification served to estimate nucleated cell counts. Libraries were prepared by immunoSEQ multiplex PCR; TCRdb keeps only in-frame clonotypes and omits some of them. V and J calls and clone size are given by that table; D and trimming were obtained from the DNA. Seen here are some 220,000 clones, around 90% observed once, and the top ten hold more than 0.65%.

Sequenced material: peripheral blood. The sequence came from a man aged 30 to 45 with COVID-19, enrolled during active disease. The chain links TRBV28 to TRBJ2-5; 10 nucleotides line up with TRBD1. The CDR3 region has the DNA TGTGCCAGCAGGACAGGGGGCTGGGAGACCCAGTACTTC. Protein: CASRTGGWETQYF.